The rows below give T cell receptor beta chains drawn from one sample of a study of cytomegalovirus exposure and HLA in healthy donors. Some clones are missing from TCRdb's copy, which holds only in-frame ones; the method was immunoSEQ multiplex PCR. The data contain more than 130,000 clones, about 80% of them seen just once; the ten biggest clones take up around 4.9%. Sequencing was performed on PBMCs. These receptor sequences come from a male donor in good health and CMV-seronegative. The conserved cysteine and the conserved F or W are not part of the CDR3 here. The order of the fields is V gene, CDR3 protein.

TRBV7-8 ASSSPEQYGYT
TRBV11-2 ASSLYGGPSEQY
TRBV4-3 ASSQEGGGTTLPHEQY
TRBV5-1 ASSLGGRGDEKLF
TRBV5-6 ASSLIGQGSTSGNTIY
TRBV11-2 ASSLVSGLKY
TRBV5-6 ASRGWIWGTDTQY
TRBV28 ASSLWQDYGYT
TRBV6-6 ASSYPGADQPQH
TRBV5-1 ASSLGQGSQY
TRBV4-3 ASSHPAGGLGELF
TRBV5-6 ASSLYPSDRLHHEQY
TRBV7-8 ASLLQTSGLNTGELF
TRBV7-3 ASSLLADMDEQF
TRBV28 ASTQRGTGAPEQY
TRBV9 ASSVGGQESGELF
TRBV27 ASYQGQPRGASYNEQF
TRBV6-6 ASTGGNQPQH
TRBV28 ASSLTATYEQY
TRBV15 ATSRVGRGNSPLH
TRBV20-1 SAVTYEQY
TRBV28 ASSTGAPNTEAF
TRBV5-4 ASSREDEKLF
TRBV4-2 ASSQVSSGGATDTQY
TRBV18 ASSPDSVGVSPLH
TRBV9 ASGGAGADTQY
TRBV2 ASSVFGGGSTDTQY
TRBV10-3 AILQGAAGYT
TRBV5-6 ASSRQGANVNSPLH
TRBV7-2 ASSNNDTQY
TRBV30 AWSKGRDEQF
TRBV5-1 ASGRQGTYTDTQY
TRBV6-1 ASSEVGRGSSPLH
TRBV30 AGGQGEETQY
TRBV9 ASSVSGGHNEQF
TRBV28 ASRQGARYTEAF
TRBV7-9 ASSLAGGFNEQY
TRBV7-2 ASSSPDTRSGANVLT
TRBV4-2 ASSQDLLTRSNTIY
TRBV27 ASSLGRDQPQH
TRBV25-1 ASSEYRGGVDTQY
TRBV9 ASSVGTAYNSPLH
TRBV7-3 ASSLNPGNPNEQF
TRBV10-3 ATRGVSGGEQY
TRBV15 ATSVPDRGSREQF